The present T cell receptor beta chain was sequenced within a study of brain T cells in children with intractable seizures. The study's findings and limits: Pre-surgery blood may have been undersampled, hiding some clones.

Comment on this clone: Its specificity is unknown.

Clones were read by immunoSEQ multiplex PCR, and TCRdb kept only the in-frame ones, dropping some. The sample holds hundreds of thousands of clones; about 93% are singletons and the top ten take approximately 5%. Indicated time point: blood from clinic visit 5 months post-surgery; TSC patient then seizure free. The sequenced cases were selected for having the highest brain T cell transcript signatures. Pre-surgery treatment included at least one anti-epileptic drug. V was cut by 3 bases and J by 4 bases, with 11 bases left in between. The CDR3 is 13 residues long. Germline V gene data show CDR1 as SGHRS and CDR2 as YFSETQ.

Sequenced here: peripheral blood, sampled about 5 months after surgery. The gene calls are TRBV5-1 and TRBJ2-7, with D perhaps matching TRBD1 (6 bases). The receptor was derived from a boy younger than two with tuberous sclerosis and intractable seizures. This chain's CDR3 is CASSSHTGYEQYF. The CDR3, as DNA: TGCGCCAGCAGCTCGCACACAGGGTACGAGCAGTACTTC.